The source of this T cell receptor (beta chain) is a study of blood T cell repertoires in COVID-19. Seattle participants joined during active infection and were tracked over time. Repertoires were generated with immunoSEQ multiplex PCR, while TCRdb's copy carries only in-frame clones and drops some. The sample lists some 190,000 clones, roughly 76% occurring once. With 8 bases clipped from V and 2 bases from J, the junction kept 9 bases outside the gene matches. Germline V gives CDR1 SGHRS, CDR2 YFSETQ. This CDR3 has 15 amino acids. Sequencing was carried out using peripheral blood. The receptor was isolated from a woman aged 40 to 55 with COVID-19, enrolled during active disease. The chain recombines TRBV5-1 with TRBJ2-4; 8 bases map to TRBD1. The CDR3 coding sequence is TGCGCCAGAAACCAGGGGGCGCCCACCAAAAACATTCAGTACTTC. This gives the protein CARNQGAPTKNIQYF.